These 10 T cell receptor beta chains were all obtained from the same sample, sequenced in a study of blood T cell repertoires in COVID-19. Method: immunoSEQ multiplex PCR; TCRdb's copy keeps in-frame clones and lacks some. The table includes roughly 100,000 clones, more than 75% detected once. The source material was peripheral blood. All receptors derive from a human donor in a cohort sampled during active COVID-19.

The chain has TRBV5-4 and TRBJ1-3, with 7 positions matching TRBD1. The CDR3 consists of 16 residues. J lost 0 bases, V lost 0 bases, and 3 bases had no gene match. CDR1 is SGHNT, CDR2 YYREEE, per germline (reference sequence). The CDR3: CASSLGGTASGNTIYF. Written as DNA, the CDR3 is TGTGCCAGCAGCTTGGGCGGGACAGCCTCTGGAAACACCATATATTTT.

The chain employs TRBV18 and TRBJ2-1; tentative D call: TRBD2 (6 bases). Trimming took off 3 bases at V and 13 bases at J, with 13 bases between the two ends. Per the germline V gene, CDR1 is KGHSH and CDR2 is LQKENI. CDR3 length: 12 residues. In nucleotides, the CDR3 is TGTGCCAGCTCACCCCCGATGCGGGAACAGTTCTTC. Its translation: CASSPPMREQFF.

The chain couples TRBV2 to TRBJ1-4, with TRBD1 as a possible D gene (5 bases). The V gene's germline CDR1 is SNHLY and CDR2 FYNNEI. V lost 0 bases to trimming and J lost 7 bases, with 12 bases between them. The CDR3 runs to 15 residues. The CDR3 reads CASSEALGGGEKLFF. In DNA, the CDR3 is TGTGCCAGCAGTGAAGCGCTTGGGGGGGGTGAAAAACTGTTTTTT.

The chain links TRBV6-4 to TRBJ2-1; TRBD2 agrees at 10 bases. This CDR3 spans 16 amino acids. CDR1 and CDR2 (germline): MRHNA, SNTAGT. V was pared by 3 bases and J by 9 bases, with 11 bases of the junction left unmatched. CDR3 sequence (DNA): TGTGCCAGCAGTGAGGGATCAGCGGGGGGGCAAGTTGAGCAGTTCTTC. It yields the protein CASSEGSAGGQVEQFF.

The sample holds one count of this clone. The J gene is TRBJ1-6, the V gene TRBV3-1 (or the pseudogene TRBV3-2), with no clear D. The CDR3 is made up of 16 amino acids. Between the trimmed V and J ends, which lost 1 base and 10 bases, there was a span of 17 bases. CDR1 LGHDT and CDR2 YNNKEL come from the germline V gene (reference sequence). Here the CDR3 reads CASSQGLGVLGSPLHF. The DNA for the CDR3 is TGTGCCAGCAGCCAAGGTCTGGGTGTGCTGGGCTCACCCCTCCACTTT.

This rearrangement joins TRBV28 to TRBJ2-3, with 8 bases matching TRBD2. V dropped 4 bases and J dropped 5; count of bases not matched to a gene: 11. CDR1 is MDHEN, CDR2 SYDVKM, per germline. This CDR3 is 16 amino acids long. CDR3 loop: CASSSRGGGTVDTQYF. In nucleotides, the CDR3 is TGTGCCAGCAGTTCTCGGGGCGGGGGGACGGTAGATACGCAGTATTTT.

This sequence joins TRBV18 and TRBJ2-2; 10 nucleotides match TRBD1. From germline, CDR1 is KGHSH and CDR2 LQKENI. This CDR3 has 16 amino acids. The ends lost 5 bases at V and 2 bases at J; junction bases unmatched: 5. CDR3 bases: TGTGCCAGCTCAGTCTGGGACAGGGGTAACACCGGGGAGCTGTTTTTT. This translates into CASSVWDRGNTGELFF.

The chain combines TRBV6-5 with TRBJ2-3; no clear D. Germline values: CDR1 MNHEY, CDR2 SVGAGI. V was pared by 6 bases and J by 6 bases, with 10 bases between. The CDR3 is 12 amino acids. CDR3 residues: CASRTTRDTQYF. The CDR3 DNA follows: TGTGCCAGCAGAACGACCAGGGATACGCAGTATTTT.

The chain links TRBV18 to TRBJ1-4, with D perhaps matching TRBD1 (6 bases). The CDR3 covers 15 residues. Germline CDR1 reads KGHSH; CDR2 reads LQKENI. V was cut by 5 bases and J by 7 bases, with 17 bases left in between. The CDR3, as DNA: TGTGCCAGCTCATCTGGACAGTCGGGCAGTGAAAAACTGTTTTTT. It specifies CASSSGQSGSEKLFF.

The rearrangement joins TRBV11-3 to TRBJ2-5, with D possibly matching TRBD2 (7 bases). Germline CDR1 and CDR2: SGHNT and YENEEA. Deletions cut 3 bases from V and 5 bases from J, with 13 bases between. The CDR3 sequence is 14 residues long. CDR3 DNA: TGTGCCAGCAGCTTCGAGGGGGGGCGGGAGACCCAGTACTTC. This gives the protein CASSFEGGRETQYF.